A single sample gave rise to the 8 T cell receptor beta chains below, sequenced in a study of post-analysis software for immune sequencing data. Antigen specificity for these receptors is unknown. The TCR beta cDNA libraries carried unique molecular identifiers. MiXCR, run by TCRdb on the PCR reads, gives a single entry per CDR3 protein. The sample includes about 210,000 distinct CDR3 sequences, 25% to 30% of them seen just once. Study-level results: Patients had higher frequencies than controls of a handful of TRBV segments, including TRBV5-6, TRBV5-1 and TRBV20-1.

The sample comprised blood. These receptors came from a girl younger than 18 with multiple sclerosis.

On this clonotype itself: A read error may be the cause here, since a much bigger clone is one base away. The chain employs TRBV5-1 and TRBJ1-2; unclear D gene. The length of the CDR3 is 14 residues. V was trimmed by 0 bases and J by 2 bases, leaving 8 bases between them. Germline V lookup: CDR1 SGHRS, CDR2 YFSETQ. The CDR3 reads CASSLGLGNYGYTF. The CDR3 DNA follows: TGCGCCAGCAGCTTGGGTCTAGGCAACTATGGCTACACCTTC.

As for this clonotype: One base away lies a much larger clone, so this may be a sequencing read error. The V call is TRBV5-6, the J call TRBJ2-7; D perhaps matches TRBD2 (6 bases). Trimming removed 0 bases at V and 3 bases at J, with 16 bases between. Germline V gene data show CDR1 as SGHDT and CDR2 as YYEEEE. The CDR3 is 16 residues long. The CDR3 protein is CASSLGGTYPCYEQYF. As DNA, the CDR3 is TGTGCCAGCAGCTTGGGGGGGACTTACCCCTGCTACGAGCAGTACTTC.

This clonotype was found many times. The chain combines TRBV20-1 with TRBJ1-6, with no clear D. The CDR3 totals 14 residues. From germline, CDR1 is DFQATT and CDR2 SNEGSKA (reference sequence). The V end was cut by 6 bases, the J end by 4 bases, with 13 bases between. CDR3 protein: CSARRQYYNSPLHF. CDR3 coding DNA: TGCAGTGCCCGGAGGCAGTATTATAATTCACCCCTCCACTTT.

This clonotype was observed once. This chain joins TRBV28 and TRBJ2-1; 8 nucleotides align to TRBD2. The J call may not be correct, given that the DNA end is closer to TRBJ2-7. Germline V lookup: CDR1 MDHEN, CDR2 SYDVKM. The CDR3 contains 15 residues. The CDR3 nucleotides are TGTGCCAGCAGTTTATCAGCGGGAGTAGTCAATGAGCAGTACTTC. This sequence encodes CASSLSAGVVNEQYF.

CDR3 sequence reads: CASSGLDRETQYF. The CDR3 coding sequence is TGTGCCAGTAGCGGACTAGATAGAGAGACCCAGTACTTC. V and J are TRBV19 and TRBJ2-5; 7 nucleotides align to TRBD2. CDR3 length: 13 amino acids. The ends lost 6 bases at V and 4 bases at J; junction bases unmatched: 5. Germline V gene data show CDR1 as LNHDA and CDR2 as SQIVND (reference sequence).

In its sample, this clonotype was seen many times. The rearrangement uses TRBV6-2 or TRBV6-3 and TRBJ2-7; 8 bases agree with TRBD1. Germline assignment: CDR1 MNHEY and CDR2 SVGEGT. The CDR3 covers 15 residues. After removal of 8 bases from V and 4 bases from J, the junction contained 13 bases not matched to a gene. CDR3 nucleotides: TGTGCCAGCCAGACCGGCGGGACAGGAGGATACGAGCAGTACTTC. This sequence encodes CASQTGGTGGYEQYF.

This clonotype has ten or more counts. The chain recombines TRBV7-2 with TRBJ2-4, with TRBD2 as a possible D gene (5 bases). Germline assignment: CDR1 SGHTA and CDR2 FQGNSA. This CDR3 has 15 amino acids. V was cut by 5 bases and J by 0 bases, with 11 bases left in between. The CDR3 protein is CASSTHGIAKNIQYF. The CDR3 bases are TGTGCCAGCAGCACCCACGGGATAGCCAAAAACATTCAGTACTTC. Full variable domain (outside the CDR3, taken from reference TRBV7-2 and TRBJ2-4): GAGVSQSPSNKVTEKGKDVELRCDPISGHTALYWYRQSLGQGLEFLIYFQGNSAPDKSGLPSDRFSAERTGGSVSTLTIQRTQQEDSAVYLCASSTHGIAKNIQYFGAGTRLSVL.

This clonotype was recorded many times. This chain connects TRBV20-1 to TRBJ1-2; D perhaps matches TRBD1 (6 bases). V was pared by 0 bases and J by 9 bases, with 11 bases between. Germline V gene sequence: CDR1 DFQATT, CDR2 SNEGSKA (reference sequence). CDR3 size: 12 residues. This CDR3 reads CSARERGGRYTF. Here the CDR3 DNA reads TGCAGTGCTAGAGAAAGGGGGGGGCGCTACACCTTC.